This paragraph reports one T cell receptor beta chain. The CDR3 has 15 residues. V was clipped by 4 bases and J by 1 base; unmatched bases: 5. Germline assignment: CDR1 SGHNT and CDR2 YYREEE (reference sequence). Per the original methods: How many nucleated cells were present was estimated from reference gene primer amplification. TCRdb's table, derived via immunoSEQ multiplex PCR, lists solely in-frame clones and lacks some. V and J calls and clone size come straight from that table; D and trimming were deduced from the DNA. Of a few hundred thousand clones in the sample, approximately 84% were seen once. The data are from a study of blood T cell repertoires in COVID-19. Study-wide context: Researchers got acute and convalescent COVID-19 samples from the United States, Italy and Spain. PBMCs, B-cell-depleted T cells, or T cells were the source of the cDNA or gDNA that made up the material.

The receptor was isolated from a man aged 35 to 55 with acute or convalescent COVID-19. Sequencing input: peripheral blood. The chain has TRBV5-4 and TRBJ1-5; 7 bases align to TRBD1. Here the CDR3 DNA reads TGTGCCAGCAGCGTCGGGACAGAAAGCAATCAGCCCCAGCATTTT. Its translation: CASSVGTESNQPQHF.